This T cell receptor (beta chain) appears in the sequencing data of a study of CD8 T cells in ankylosing spondylitis. With respect to this clonotype: The antigen is not known.

Study results and caveats: Made up of 7 to 9 highly homologous variants, a TCR beta motif appeared characteristic of ankylosing spondylitis blood. Reactive arthritis synovial fluid and blood were previously reported to contain some motif variants.

TCRdb re-derived calls from the 5' RACE reads in MiXCR, one entry per CDR3 protein. The sample holds fewer than 400,000 distinct CDR3 sequences, around 20% seen once. The CDR3 extends over 16 amino acids. V dropped 2 bases and J dropped 0; count of bases not matched to a gene: 7. Germline assignment: CDR1 MNHEY and CDR2 SVGAGI. Sequenced sample: blood, either unsorted or a sorted T cell fraction (not recorded which). The sequence derives from a male donor with ankylosing spondylitis. This rearrangement joins TRBV6-5 to TRBJ2-7; 7 positions match TRBD2. CDR3 bases: TGTGCCAGCAGTTACCCATCTGCTAGCGGCTCCTACGAGCAGTACTTC. Protein: CASSYPSASGSYEQYF.